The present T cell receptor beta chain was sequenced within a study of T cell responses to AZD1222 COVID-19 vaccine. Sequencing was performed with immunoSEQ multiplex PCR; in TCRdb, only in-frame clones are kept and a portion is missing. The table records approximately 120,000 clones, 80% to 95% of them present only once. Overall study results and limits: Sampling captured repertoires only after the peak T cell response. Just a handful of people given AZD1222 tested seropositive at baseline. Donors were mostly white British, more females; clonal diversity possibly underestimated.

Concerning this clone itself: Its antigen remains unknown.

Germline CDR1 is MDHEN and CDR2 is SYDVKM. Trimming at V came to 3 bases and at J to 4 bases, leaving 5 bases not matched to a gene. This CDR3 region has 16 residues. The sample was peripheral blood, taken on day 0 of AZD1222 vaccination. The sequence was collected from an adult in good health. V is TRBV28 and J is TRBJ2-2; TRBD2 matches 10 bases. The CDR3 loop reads CASSLSTSGATGELFF. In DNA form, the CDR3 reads TGTGCCAGCAGTTTGTCCACTAGCGGGGCCACCGGGGAGCTGTTTTTT.